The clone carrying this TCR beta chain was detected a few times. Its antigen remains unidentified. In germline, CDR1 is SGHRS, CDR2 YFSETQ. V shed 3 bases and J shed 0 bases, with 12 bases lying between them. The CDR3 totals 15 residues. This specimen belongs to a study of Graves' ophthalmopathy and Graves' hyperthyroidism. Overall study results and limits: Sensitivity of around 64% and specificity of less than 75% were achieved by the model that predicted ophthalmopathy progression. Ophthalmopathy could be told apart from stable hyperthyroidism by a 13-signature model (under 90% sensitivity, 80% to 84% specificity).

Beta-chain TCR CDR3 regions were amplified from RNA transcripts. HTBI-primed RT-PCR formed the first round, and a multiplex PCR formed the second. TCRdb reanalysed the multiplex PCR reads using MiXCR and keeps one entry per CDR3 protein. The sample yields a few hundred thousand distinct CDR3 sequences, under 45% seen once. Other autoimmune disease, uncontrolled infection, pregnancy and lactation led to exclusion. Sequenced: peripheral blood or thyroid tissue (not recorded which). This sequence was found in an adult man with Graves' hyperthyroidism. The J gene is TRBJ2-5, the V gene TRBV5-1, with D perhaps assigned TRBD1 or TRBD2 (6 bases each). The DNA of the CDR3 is TGCGCCAGCAGCTCGGCCGGGGGCAACCAAGAGACCCAGTACTTC. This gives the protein CASSSAGGNQETQYF.